This T cell receptor beta chain is from a study of blood T cell repertoires in COVID-19. Study information: Whether acute or convalescent, the COVID-19 samples came from the United States, Italy and Spain. PBMCs, B-cell-depleted T cells, or T cells provided the cDNA or gDNA that made up the material.

As processed by the authors: Reference gene primer amplification gave estimated nucleated cell counts. Method: immunoSEQ multiplex PCR; TCRdb's copy keeps in-frame clones and lacks some. The V and J calls and clone size are taken from that table; D and trimming were inferred from the DNA. The table has around 220,000 clones, approximately 84% seen once. This TCR was recovered from a man between 50 and 59 years old with acute or convalescent COVID-19. The specimen was peripheral blood.

Here the CDR3 DNA reads TGTGCCAGCTCGGGACTCCCCTCCACCGGGGAGACCCAGTACTTC. The encoded protein is CASSGLPSTGETQYF. V usage is TRBV3-1 (or the pseudogene TRBV3-2) and J usage is TRBJ2-5; a weak D match, TRBD2 (6 bases). In germline, CDR1 is LGHDT, CDR2 YNNKEL (reference sequence). The CDR3 loop spans 15 amino acids. The germline V and J ends were trimmed by 8 bases and 5 bases, with 21 bases remaining between them.